This TCR beta chain was retrieved from a study of blood T cell repertoires in COVID-19. At the level of the study: The United States, Italy and Spain were the sources of the acute and convalescent COVID-19 samples. The analysed material was cDNA or gDNA that came from T cells, B-cell-depleted T cells, or PBMCs.

The assay was immunoSEQ multiplex PCR, and TCRdb's table has in-frame clones only and misses some. The data contain about 200,000 clones, approximately 86% of them seen just once; the ten biggest clones take up about 0.95%. The CDR3 contains 15 residues. V dropped 5 bases and J dropped 1; count of bases not matched to a gene: 4. The V gene's germline CDR1 is LNHDA and CDR2 SQIVND (reference sequence). Seattle's enrolled individuals joined amid active infection and were then monitored longitudinally. The clonotype was recovered from a man between 60 and 70 years old with COVID-19, enrolled during active disease. The sample consisted of peripheral blood. This chain connects TRBV19 to TRBJ1-1; 10 nucleotides line up with TRBD1. The CDR3 nucleotides read TGTGCCAGTAGTCTCCGGACAGGGGGGAACACTGAAGCTTTCTTT. Protein product: CASSLRTGGNTEAFF.